This TCR beta chain was obtained from a study of T cell clonotyping in hematopoietic cell transplantation. Study-level findings and limits: At the given depth, recipient repertoires were over 95% de novo clonotypes.

The method was immunoSEQ multiplex PCR; TCRdb's version includes in-frame clones alone and lacks a portion of them. The sample lists some 5,800 clones, approximately 91% occurring once. This clone was observed a handful of times. Its antigen is not known. Germline lookup yields CDR1 SGHDT and CDR2 YYEEEE. Trimming removed 3 bases from V and 5 bases from J, with 6 bases in between. This CDR3 spans 12 amino acids. The rearrangement uses TRBV5-6 and TRBJ2-1; D unclear. The sequence derives from a female patient between 50 and 59 years old who had an allogeneic stem cell transplant from an unrelated donor, so T cells may come from the graft donor. Some clones in this sample may be carry-over from other donors' samples. Specimen: peripheral blood mononuclear cells, collected 100 days after allogeneic stem cell transplant. CDR3 DNA: TGTGCCAGCAGCTACGGTAACAATGAGCAGTTCTTC. It codes for CASSYGNNEQFF.